Given below is one TCR beta chain in context. Its antigen is unknown. Germline assignment: CDR1 LGHNA and CDR2 YSLEER. This CDR3 region has 15 residues. V gave up 0 bases and J gave up 6 bases, with 11 bases separating them. The data originate from a study of a mutant IDH1 vaccine in newly diagnosed glioma. The wider study: The start of vaccination came 4-6 weeks after radiotherapy alone, or with temozolomide cycles. At week 47 came visit V13, while visit V12 had come at week 35.

Profiled with immunoSEQ multiplex PCR; TCRdb holds only in-frame clones, not every one. The table has 35,000 to 45,000 clones, approximately 92% seen once. As to time point: week 35, safety follow-up. The study gave 300 ug of mutant IDH1 20-mer peptide per vaccine dose, with topical imiquimod. The chain carries TRBV4-3 and TRBJ2-2; D is unresolved. The TCR sequence derives from a man aged 40-49 years with glioma. The source was PBMCs, collected from a glioma patient whose treatment included an IDH1 peptide vaccine. CDR3 loop: CASSQDNSPAGELFF. The DNA for the CDR3 is TGCGCCAGCAGCCAAGATAATAGCCCCGCCGGGGAGCTGTTTTTT.